This T cell receptor (beta chain) stems from a study of blood T cell repertoires in COVID-19. Trimming took 2 bases from V and 6 from J; bases not matched to a gene: 11. The CDR3 spans 16 residues. Germline CDR1 is SGHTA and CDR2 is FQGNSA. This clone was seen a handful of times. TCRdb's copy holds only in-frame clones and misses some; the assay was immunoSEQ multiplex PCR. The data contain roughly 250,000 clones, around 82% of them singletons. This sequence joins TRBV7-2 and TRBJ2-7, with 9 bases fitting TRBD1. Input material: peripheral blood. This receptor was taken from a human donor with COVID-19, enrolled during active disease. The donor label of this sample is uncertain. CDR3 sequence reads: CASSLYHADRGFEQYF. The CDR3 DNA follows: TGTGCCAGCAGCTTATATCATGCGGACAGGGGATTCGAGCAGTACTTC.